This is a list of T cell receptor beta chains from one sample in a study of T-cell reconstitution after alpha-beta-depleted transplantation in children. From the PCR reads, TCRdb called clonotypes with MiXCR, one entry per CDR3 protein. The table lists over 200,000 distinct CDR3 sequences, roughly 11% of them singletons. Sequences were derived from PBMCs, sampled before TCRalphabeta/CD19-depleted stem cell transplant. The receptor source for this set is a child less than two years old with acute myeloid leukemia, due to receive a stem cell transplant. Both conserved end residues are part of each CDR3. The D gene is left open where the match is weak. Clone size, where shown, is once, few, many, or a class for clones that have expanded.

TGCAGTGCCAGAGCACCTCTAAGGCCTGGGGATACGCAGTATTTT CSARAPLRPGDTQYF TRBV20-1 NA NA TRBJ2-3
TGCGCCAGCAGCCTTCGTTGGGGGGCAGCCAAAAACATTCAGTACTTC CASSLRWGAAKNIQYF TRBV5-1 many NA TRBJ2-4
TGTGCCAGCAACCCCGGGTCGAAGAAGCATTTT CASNPGSKKHF TRBV9 many NA TRBJ1-5
TGTGCCAGCAGCTTATTGAGGGGCTATGGCTACACCTTC CASSLLRGYGYTF TRBV7-2 many NA TRBJ1-2
TGTGCCAGCAGCCCATACTCTACCTTGGGTGGCTACACCTTC CASSPYSTLGGYTF TRBV7-2 few NA TRBJ1-2
TGCGCCAGCAGCCAAGAACAGGGGGCGCCTAGCACAGATACGCAGTATTTT CASSQEQGAPSTDTQYF TRBV4-1 many TRBD1 TRBJ2-3
TGCAGCCCCGCTCGCGCCGGCGGTGAGCAGTTCTTC CSPARAGGEQFF TRBV29-1 many NA TRBJ2-1
TGTGCCACCAAAATGGGACTAGTATCCGACGACCAGTACTTC CATKMGLVSDDQYF TRBV6-1 once TRBD2 TRBJ2-7
TGCAGTGCTGGCACAGGGAGCACTAATGAAAAACTGTTTTTT CSAGTGSTNEKLFF TRBV20-1 many NA TRBJ1-4
TGTGCCAGCAGTTTACGAGGGATGAACACCGGGGAGCTGTTTTTT CASSLRGMNTGELFF TRBV12-3/TRBV12-4 many NA TRBJ2-2
TGTGCCAGCAGTTCCACTAGGGACAGACGCGGCTACACCTTC CASSSTRDRRGYTF TRBV6-5 many TRBD1 TRBJ1-2
TGTGCCAGCAGAGGGGGCGGTAATGTTCAGCCCCAGCATTTT CASRGGGNVQPQHF TRBV28 many TRBD1 TRBJ1-5
TGTGCCAGTAGTACCCGCTCCTACAGGGCCGAGCAGTACTTC CASSTRSYRAEQYF TRBV19 few NA TRBJ2-7
TGCGCCAGCAGCCGGACTAGCGTCACCTACGAGCAGTACTTC CASSRTSVTYEQYF TRBV5-1 NA TRBD2 TRBJ2-7
TGCAGTGCTCCAGGGGTCTACGAGCAGTACTTC CSAPGVYEQYF TRBV20-1 many NA TRBJ2-7
TGTGCCTGGAAGAGCGCAGGGGATTTCTCTGGAAACACCATATATTTT CAWKSAGDFSGNTIYF TRBV30 NA NA TRBJ1-3
TGTGCCAGCAGCTTTGACGACTACCGCACAGATACGCAGTATTTT CASSFDDYRTDTQYF TRBV7-2 many NA TRBJ2-3
TGTGCCAGCAGCCCCCCCAGACAGGGGGACTCCTACGAGCAGTACTTC CASSPPRQGDSYEQYF TRBV3-1 many TRBD1 TRBJ2-7
TGTGCCAGCAGCTCGGGACTAGCGGGAGACGAGCAGTACTTC CASSSGLAGDEQYF TRBV7-3 many TRBD2 TRBJ2-7
TGTGCCAGTAGTATGTGGGGGGCGAAGACTGAAGCTTTCTTT CASSMWGAKTEAFF TRBV19 NA NA TRBJ1-1
TGTGCCAGCAGGAAAGGGGGTTCGAACACTGAAGCTTTCTTT CASRKGGSNTEAFF TRBV6-2/TRBV6-3 many NA TRBJ1-1
TGCAGTGCTGTACCCCTGAACACTGAAGCTTTCTTT CSAVPLNTEAFF TRBV20-1 many NA TRBJ1-1
TGTGCCAGCAGCTTGAGACTGGGGCAGTCCAATCAGCCCCAGCATTTT CASSLRLGQSNQPQHF TRBV5-6 many NA TRBJ1-5
TGCGCCAGCAGCTTGGGGGGAAGCAATCAGCCCCAGCATTTT CASSLGGSNQPQHF TRBV12-3/TRBV12-4 many NA TRBJ1-5
TGTGCCAGCAGCTTAGTAGCGGGGGGCTCTTTGAATGAGCAGTTCTTC CASSLVAGGSLNEQFF TRBV7-3 many TRBD2 TRBJ2-1
TGTGCCAGCAGTCATTCCGGACAGGTCGCCTACTACGAGCAGTACTTC CASSHSGQVAYYEQYF TRBV28 many TRBD1 TRBJ2-7
TGTGCCAGCAGTCCCTACAGGGACGGCAATCAGCCCCAGCATTTT CASSPYRDGNQPQHF TRBV12-3/TRBV12-4 many NA TRBJ1-5
TGTGCCACCAGCAGCCGAAGGAACTACCAGGAGGGCTACACCTTC CATSSRRNYQEGYTF TRBV15 many NA TRBJ1-2
TGTGCCAGCAGCTTAGTTTCGGCAGGGGGGGATCAGCCCCAGCATTTT CASSLVSAGGDQPQHF TRBV7-2 many TRBD1 TRBJ1-5
TGTGCCAGCTCACGGGGGACAGGGGGCTCCTACGAGCAGTACTTC CASSRGTGGSYEQYF TRBV18 NA TRBD1 TRBJ2-7
TGCGCCAGCAGCCCCGTTTCTAGCGGACCAACAGATACGCAGTATTTT CASSPVSSGPTDTQYF TRBV5-1 many TRBD2 TRBJ2-3
TGTGCCAGCAGGCGGAGCTCCTACAATGAGCAGTTCTTC CASRRSSYNEQFF TRBV5-6 many NA TRBJ2-1
TGCAGTGCTAGAGGGTCCCGGGAGGGCTACACCTTC CSARGSREGYTF TRBV20-1 many NA TRBJ1-2
TGCGCCAGCACTGGAGGGCTTTGGGAGACCCAGTACTTC CASTGGLWETQYF TRBV10-2 many NA TRBJ2-5
TGTGCCAGCAGCTTGGAGAGGGAACAGTACAATGAGCAGTTCTTC CASSLEREQYNEQFF TRBV5-5 many NA TRBJ2-1
TGCAGCTCCTGGACAGGGAGAGGCGACTATGAGCAGTTCTTC CSSWTGRGDYEQFF TRBV29-1 many TRBD1 TRBJ2-1
TGTGCCAGCAGCGCCGCTCCCACTAGCGGGGGCTACAATGAGCAGTTCTTC CASSAAPTSGGYNEQFF TRBV7-9 many TRBD2 TRBJ2-1
TGTGCCACCAGCAGAGATTTCACTGAAGCTTTCTTT CATSRDFTEAFF TRBV15 many NA TRBJ1-1
TGCGCCAGCAGCTGGGGACTAGCGGGGGGGCACGATGAGCAGTTCTTC CASSWGLAGGHDEQFF TRBV5-1 many TRBD2 TRBJ2-1
TGCGCCAGCAGCCAAGCGGGGACATACGAGCAGTACTTC CASSQAGTYEQYF TRBV4-3 many NA TRBJ2-7